These 25 T cell receptor beta chains were sequenced from one sample in a study of cytomegalovirus exposure and HLA in healthy donors. Primers included in the PCR were 60 Vbeta and 13 Jbeta primers. Profiled with immunoSEQ multiplex PCR; TCRdb holds only in-frame clones, not every one. The repertoire includes around 140,000 clones, 87% of them detected once, and under 6.5% sits in the top ten. The sequenced sample consisted of PBMCs. These receptors all stem from a woman in her twenties or thirties in good health and CMV-seronegative.

The chain combines TRBV6-5 with TRBJ2-5; 9 bases fit TRBD1. Germline CDR1 MNHEY, CDR2 SVGAGI. V lost 5 bases, J lost 4 bases, and 8 bases stayed unmatched. The CDR3 is 15 residues long. CDR3 coding DNA: TGTGCCAGCAGTAAACGGGACAGGGCAATAGAGACCCAGTACTTC. Translation gives CASSKRDRAIETQYF.

J is TRBJ2-7 and V is TRBV4-1; 12 bases agree with TRBD2. Germline-derived CDR1 and CDR2 are MGHRA and YSYEKL. This CDR3 spans 16 amino acids. V dropped 1 base and J dropped 2; count of bases not matched to a gene: 3. The CDR3 loop is CASSQVLAGGPYEQYF. CDR3 in DNA: TGCGCCAGCAGCCAAGTACTAGCGGGGGGACCCTACGAGCAGTACTTC.

The rearrangement joins TRBV28 to TRBJ2-5; TRBD1 matches 10 bases. V shed 8 bases and J 6 bases; nucleotides not matched to a gene: 12. Germline V gene sequence: CDR1 MDHEN, CDR2 SYDVKM. The CDR3 covers 15 residues. CDR3 DNA: TGTGCCAGCTCCCGGGGGGGACAGGGGACGAAGACCCAGTACTTC. Translated: CASSRGGQGTKTQYF.

The J gene is TRBJ1-4, the V gene TRBV28; D may be TRBD1 (6 bases). V lost 5 bases and J lost 8, with 15 bases in between. Germline CDR1 reads MDHEN; CDR2 reads SYDVKM. The CDR3 covers 14 residues. The CDR3 DNA sequence: TGTGCCAGCAGTCAAACAGGGAGAGGAGAAAAACTGTTTTTT. Translating gives CASSQTGRGEKLFF.

V gene TRBV19 combines with J gene TRBJ2-7, with D perhaps matching TRBD2 (5 bases). The CDR3 covers 14 residues. Trimming removed 3 bases at V and 7 bases at J, with 16 bases between. Germline-derived CDR1 and CDR2 are LNHDA and SQIVND (reference sequence). This CDR3 reads CASSIGAGAEEQYF. CDR3 bases: TGTGCCAGTAGTATCGGCGCGGGCGCGGAAGAGCAGTACTTC. Full variable domain (remainder filled in from reference TRBV19 and TRBJ2-7): DGGITQSPKYLFRKEGQNVTLSCEQNLNHDAMYWYRQDPGQGLRLIYYSQIVNDFQKGDIAEGYSVSREKKESFPLTVTSAQKNPTAFYLCASSIGAGAEEQYFGPGTRLTVT.

V and J are TRBV5-4 and TRBJ1-4; D perhaps matches TRBD1 (5 bases). The CDR3 loop spans 17 amino acids. The germline gives CDR1 SGHNT, CDR2 YYREEE (reference sequence). The V end was cut by 4 bases, the J end by 0 bases, with 16 bases between. The CDR3 sequence is CASSKLGDRTTNEKLFF. In DNA, the CDR3 is TGTGCCAGCAGCAAGTTAGGGGATCGGACAACTAATGAAAAACTGTTTTTT.

The chain links TRBV6-5 to TRBJ1-6; D not resolved. Germline values: CDR1 MNHEY, CDR2 SVGAGI. The CDR3 has 15 amino acids. The ends were cut back, 0 bases at V and 7 bases at J, with 10 bases in the middle. CDR3 loop: CASSYSWGVNSPLHF. The CDR3 DNA reads as TGTGCCAGCAGTTACTCATGGGGAGTCAATTCACCCCTCCACTTT.

CDR3 sequence (DNA): TGTGCCAGTAGTACGATCAGGGGGTCAGGGCGTCAGCCCCAGCATTTT. Protein product: CASSTIRGSGRQPQHF. J is TRBJ1-5 and V is TRBV19, with 7 nucleotides matching TRBD1. V trimming: 4 bases; J trimming: 6 bases; junction bases outside the gene matches: 12. There are 16 residues in the CDR3. Germline lookup yields CDR1 LNHDA and CDR2 SQIVND (reference sequence).

The CDR3 DNA reads as TGTGCCAGCAGCCTTGGAACAGGATTCACAGATACGCAGTATTTT. This encodes CASSLGTGFTDTQYF. The J gene is TRBJ2-3, the V gene TRBV4-2, with TRBD1 as a possible D gene (5 bases). In germline, CDR1 is LGHNA, CDR2 YNFKEQ. The CDR3 has 15 amino acids. Trimming left V 4 bases short and J 2 bases short, with 13 bases between.

J is TRBJ1-2 and V is TRBV27, with D perhaps TRBD1 (6 bases). CDR3 length: 16 amino acids. Germline-derived CDR1 and CDR2 are MNHEY and SMNVEV (reference sequence). V was trimmed by 5 bases and J by 4 bases, leaving 20 bases between them. CDR3 bases: TGTGCCAGCAGTCTTGACGGGGGGCGAGACATCTATGGCTACACCTTC. It codes for CASSLDGGRDIYGYTF.

J is TRBJ2-7 and V is TRBV28, with TRBD2 matching 7 bases. V shed 3 bases and J 1 base; nucleotides not matched to a gene: 9. CDR1 MDHEN and CDR2 SYDVKM come from the germline V gene. CDR3 size: 16 residues. The CDR3 reads CASSFVGSGLSYEQYF. The CDR3 DNA is TGTGCCAGCAGTTTTGTGGGTAGCGGGTTGTCCTACGAGCAGTACTTC.

The table lists this clone with a few counts. This sequence joins TRBV4-1 and TRBJ2-2, with D possibly TRBD2 on 6 matching bases. V lost 6 bases, J lost 4 bases, and 15 bases lay in between. The CDR3 runs to 15 residues. Per the germline V gene, CDR1 is MGHRA and CDR2 is YSYEKL. CDR3 bases: TGCGCCAGCAGGGCCGCGGGACTCCTCACCGGGGAGCTGTTTTTT. Its translation: CASRAAGLLTGELFF.

The rearrangement joins TRBV5-6 to TRBJ1-3; possible D gene TRBD1, 6 bases. Germline loops: CDR1 SGHDT, CDR2 YYEEEE. This CDR3 has 16 residues. The V end lost 4 bases, the J end lost 2 bases, and 16 bases lay between the germline ends. The CDR3 nucleotides read TGTGCCAGCAGCCCAACACCGACAGGTCCTGGAAACACCATATATTTT. Amino acids: CASSPTPTGPGNTIYF. The full variable domain, rest sourced from reference TRBV5-6 and TRBJ1-3, is DAGVTQSPTHLIKTRGQQVTLRCSPKSGHDTVSWYQQALGQGPQFIFQYYEEEERQRGNFPDRFSGHQFPNYSSELNVNALLLGDSALYLCASSPTPTGPGNTIYFGEGSWLTVV.

There are a few counts of this clone. The V gene is TRBV7-2, the J gene TRBJ1-2, with TRBD1 as a possible D gene (6 bases). This CDR3 has 13 residues. Germline V lookup: CDR1 SGHTA, CDR2 FQGNSA. Between the trimmed V and J ends, which lost 5 bases and 8 bases, there was a span of 15 bases. The DNA for the CDR3 is TGTGCCAGCAGCCCAGACAGGCGGAAGGGCTACACCTTC. Protein: CASSPDRRKGYTF.

The V and J genes are TRBV9 and TRBJ2-1; 7 positions agree with TRBD2. From germline, CDR1 is SGDLS and CDR2 YYNGEE. The length of the CDR3 is 16 residues. Trimming removed 0 bases from V and 8 bases from J; junction bases left unmatched: 11. This CDR3 is CASSVVPGGIGYEQFF. The CDR3 coding sequence is TGTGCCAGCAGCGTAGTTCCCGGGGGGATTGGATATGAGCAGTTCTTC.

The chain has TRBV5-6 and TRBJ2-5, with 14 nucleotides matching TRBD2. The CDR3 sequence is 17 residues long. From germline, CDR1 is SGHDT and CDR2 YYEEEE. The V segment lost 6 bases and the J segment 7 bases; nucleotides outside the gene matches: 14. CDR3 DNA: TGTGCCAGCAACCTCACACCGGGACTAGCGGGAGTGGGGACCCAGTACTTC. This codes for CASNLTPGLAGVGTQYF.

The rearrangement joins TRBV5-4 to TRBJ2-7; the match to TRBD2 covers 8 bases. Trimming removed 1 base from V and 6 bases from J; junction bases left unmatched: 9. CDR3 length: 15 amino acids. The germline V gene encodes CDR1 SGHNT and CDR2 YYREEE (reference sequence). Written as DNA, the CDR3 is TGTGCCAGCAGCTTGATGACGGGGGGGACGGGCGAGCAGTACTTC. Protein sequence: CASSLMTGGTGEQYF.

This clone was seen just once. The J gene is TRBJ2-7, the V gene TRBV4-1; D perhaps matches TRBD2 (5 bases). Trimming removed 0 bases from V and 2 bases from J, with 14 bases in between. This CDR3 comprises 16 residues. Germline lookup yields CDR1 MGHRA and CDR2 YSYEKL. The CDR3 here is CASSQEGPSGPYEQYF. The CDR3 DNA reads as TGCGCCAGCAGCCAAGAGGGTCCCAGCGGTCCCTACGAGCAGTACTTC.

CDR3 region: CASSYSRGSVDEQYF. The CDR3 DNA is TGTGCCAGCAGTTACTCGAGAGGGAGTGTCGACGAGCAGTACTTC. The V call is TRBV6-5, the J call TRBJ2-7, with D perhaps TRBD2 (5 bases). V lost 0 bases, J lost 5 bases, and 14 bases lay in between. The CDR3 runs to 15 residues. CDR1 is MNHEY, CDR2 SVGAGI, per germline.

The rearrangement uses TRBV7-8 and TRBJ1-2, with TRBD1 as a possible D gene (6 bases). Per the germline V gene, CDR1 is SGHVS and CDR2 is FQNEAQ. The CDR3 extends over 12 amino acids. V lost 4 bases and J lost 7, with 10 bases in between. The CDR3 bases are TGTGCCAGCAGCTCGGGACACCCTGGCTACACCTTC. Translating gives CASSSGHPGYTF.

This chain links TRBV6-5 with TRBJ1-2; D is ambiguous. Germline loops: CDR1 MNHEY, CDR2 SVGAGI. V was pared by 6 bases and J by 8 bases, with 10 bases between. The CDR3 totals 11 residues. The CDR3 reads CASRVEAGYTF. CDR3 coding DNA: TGTGCCAGCAGGGTAGAGGCGGGCTACACCTTC.

The chain combines TRBV19 with TRBJ2-7; D possibly corresponds to TRBD1 (5 bases). CDR1 and CDR2 from the germline V gene are LNHDA and SQIVND (reference sequence). Trimming took 6 bases from V and 3 from J, leaving 15 bases between them. The CDR3 sequence is 14 residues long. The CDR3 reads CASSHLTRGYEQYF. DNA for the CDR3: TGTGCCAGTAGCCACCTGACAAGGGGCTACGAGCAGTACTTC.

The rearrangement links TRBV6-5 to TRBJ2-5; 9 positions agree with TRBD1. This CDR3 contains 13 residues. Germline V gene lookup returns CDR1 MNHEY and CDR2 SVGAGI. The V and J ends lost 2 bases and 7 bases, in that order; junction bases with no gene match: 2. The CDR3 is CASSYTGGRTQYF. The CDR3 region has the DNA TGTGCCAGCAGTTACACAGGGGGCAGGACCCAGTACTTC.

The chain joins TRBV6-1 to TRBJ1-1, with 7 bases lining up with TRBD1. V lost 5 bases to trimming and J lost 4 bases; unmatched junction nucleotides: 7. Germline CDR1 and CDR2: MNHNS and SASEGT. CDR3 length equals 14 residues. The CDR3 loop is CASSYYRQGTEAFF. DNA for the CDR3: TGTGCCAGCAGTTATTACAGACAGGGCACTGAAGCTTTCTTT.

The chain combines TRBV5-1 with TRBJ2-5, with 8 positions matching TRBD1. The CDR3 loop spans 15 amino acids. The junction had 7 bases not matched to a gene; V was cut back by 1 base and J by 5 bases. The germline gives CDR1 SGHRS, CDR2 YFSETQ. DNA of the CDR3: TGCGCCAGCAGCTTGCGTCAGGGGGCCGGTGAGACCCAGTACTTC. Translation gives CASSLRQGAGETQYF. Full variable domain (missing parts from reference TRBV5-1 and TRBJ2-5): KAGVTQTPRYLIKTRGQQVTLSCSPISGHRSVSWYQQTPGQGLQFLFEYFSETQRNKGNFPGRFSGRQFSNSRSEMNVSTLELGDSALYLCASSLRQGAGETQYFGPGTRLLVL.